This TCR beta chain is from a study of T-cell reconstitution after alpha-beta-depleted transplantation in children. The CDR3 is made up of 15 amino acids. Germline V lookup: CDR1 SSHAT, CDR2 FNYEAQ (reference sequence). Deletions cut 5 bases from V and 8 bases from J, with 19 bases between. Study-level points and caveats: The high TCRbeta diversity at day 60 in some patients came from surviving recipient T cells and thymic progenitors. Newly produced T cells mostly provided counts and TCRbeta diversity after one year, as hyperexpanded clones declined. Expanded graft clones, several hundred of them, were reportedly the source of alpha-beta T cells about two months after transplant.

Unique molecular identifiers were used to barcode this TCRbeta library. TCRdb ran MiXCR on the PCR reads and lists one entry per CDR3 protein. The sample has about 580,000 distinct CDR3 sequences; around 23% are singletons. Remarks on this clonotype: Its antigen is not known.

The material was PBMCs, mostly from graft donor cells, obtained 360 days after TCRalphabeta/CD19-depleted stem cell transplant. The J gene is TRBJ2-1, the V gene TRBV7-7; tentatively, D is TRBD1 (6 bases). The TCR originated in a boy in the first two years of life who had a stem cell transplant for acute myeloid leukemia, so the T cells may come from the graft donor. The chain's CDR3 is CASSQGWGPSDEQFF. CDR3 nucleotides: TGTGCCAGCAGCCAGGGGTGGGGACCGAGTGATGAGCAGTTCTTC. The full variable domain, in which reference TRBV7-7 and TRBJ2-1 provide the parts outside the CDR3, is GAGVSQSPRYKVTKRGQDVTLRCDPISSHATLYWYQQALGQGPEFLTYFNYEAQPDKSGLPSDRFSAERPEGSISTLTIQRTEQRDSAMYRCASSQGWGPSDEQFFGPGTRLTVL.